The rows below give T cell receptor beta chains drawn from one sample of a study of tumor-infiltrating lymphocytes in primary liver carcinoma. TCRdb re-analysed the multiplex PCR reads in MiXCR, keeping a single row per CDR3 protein. The sample consists of approximately 190,000 distinct CDR3 sequences, roughly 80% of them appearing once. Sequenced input: tumor tissue from primary liver carcinoma. These receptors were obtained from a man in his forties with primary liver carcinoma and hepatitis B virus infection. Both conserved end residues are part of each CDR3. Each record gives: clone size, J gene, V gene, D gene, CDR3 protein, CDR3 DNA. D genes are given only for firm matches. A clone size is listed for some rows: how often the clone was seen (once, few, many), or a class if it is expanded.

clone size: -; J gene: TRBJ1-5; V gene: TRBV24-1; D gene: -; CDR3 protein: CATSDLAGHYSNQPQHF; CDR3 DNA: TGTGCCACCAGTGATTTGGCCGGACACTATAGCAATCAGCCCCAGCATTTT
clone size: once; J gene: TRBJ2-7; V gene: TRBV12-3/TRBV12-4; D gene: -; CDR3 protein: CASSLRQSSSYKQYF; CDR3 DNA: TGTGCCAGCAGTTTACGGCAGTCCAGCTCCTACAAGCAGTACTTC
clone size: -; J gene: TRBJ1-3; V gene: TRBV15; D gene: -; CDR3 protein: CTTSRGSGNTIYF; CDR3 DNA: TGTACCACCTCAAGGGGCTCTGGAAACACCATATATTTT
clone size: -; J gene: TRBJ2-3; V gene: TRBV29-1; D gene: -; CDR3 protein: CSISGSGASDTQYF; CDR3 DNA: TGCAGCATTTCCGGGTCAGGGGCCTCAGATACGCAGTATTTT
clone size: -; J gene: TRBJ2-2; V gene: TRBV29-1; D gene: TRBD2; CDR3 protein: CSVGTSAAYTGELFF; CDR3 DNA: TGCAGTGTTGGGACTAGCGCGGCGTACACCGGGGAACTGTTTTTT
clone size: -; J gene: TRBJ2-1; V gene: TRBV10-3; D gene: -; CDR3 protein: CAISEIPEDKQFF; CDR3 DNA: TGTGCCATCAGTGAAATTCCTGAGGATAAGCAGTTCTTC
clone size: -; J gene: TRBJ2-7; V gene: TRBV11-2; D gene: -; CDR3 protein: CASSSGWLCAREQYF; CDR3 DNA: TGTGCCAGCAGCTCCGGATGGCTATGCGCGCGCGAGCAATACTTT
clone size: -; J gene: TRBJ2-3; V gene: TRBV6-2/TRBV6-3; D gene: -; CDR3 protein: CASSYSVRETDTQYF; CDR3 DNA: TGTGCCAGTAGTTATAGCGTGAGGGAAACAGATACGCAGTATTTT
clone size: -; J gene: TRBJ1-1; V gene: TRBV6-6; D gene: TRBD1; CDR3 protein: CASSTGGTQAFF; CDR3 DNA: TGTGCCAGCAGCACAGGGGGGACTCAAGCTTTCTTT
clone size: -; J gene: TRBJ2-3; V gene: TRBV6-1; D gene: -; CDR3 protein: CASNSGTGTQYF; CDR3 DNA: TGTGCCAGCAATTCGGGAACAGGCACGCAGTATTTT
clone size: -; J gene: TRBJ1-1; V gene: TRBV6-6; D gene: -; CDR3 protein: CTSSIPSARDTEVFF; CDR3 DNA: TGTACCAGCAGTATTCCGTCGGCGCGGGACACTGAAGTTTTCTTT
clone size: -; J gene: TRBJ2-2; V gene: TRBV11-3; D gene: -; CDR3 protein: CASSLSPRGDAELLF; CDR3 DNA: TGTGCCAGCAGCTTGTCTCCCAGGGGCGATGCGGAGCTGTTGTTT
clone size: -; J gene: TRBJ2-2; V gene: TRBV4-3; D gene: -; CDR3 protein: CASSQDRNTCELFF; CDR3 DNA: TGCGCCAGCAGCCAAGATCGGAACACCTGTGAGCTGTTTTTT
clone size: -; J gene: TRBJ2-3; V gene: TRBV11-2; D gene: -; CDR3 protein: CVSSDRGRFTDTQYF; CDR3 DNA: TGTGTAAGCAGCGATAGGGGGAGATTTACAGATACGCAGTATTTT
clone size: few; J gene: TRBJ1-1; V gene: TRBV7-9; D gene: -; CDR3 protein: CASSPGHTEAFF; CDR3 DNA: TGTGCCAGCAGCCCCGGCCACACTGAAGCTTTCTTT
clone size: once; J gene: TRBJ2-3; V gene: TRBV7-9; D gene: -; CDR3 protein: CASSLLAGGSTDTQYF; CDR3 DNA: TGTGCCAGCAGCTTACTAGCAGGAGGGTCCACAGATACGCAGTATTTT
clone size: -; J gene: TRBJ2-5; V gene: TRBV5-8; D gene: TRBD2; CDR3 protein: CASIFRTSGETQYF; CDR3 DNA: TGTGCCAGCATCTTCAGGACTAGCGGAGAGACCCAGTACTTC
clone size: -; J gene: TRBJ2-2; V gene: TRBV6-6; D gene: -; CDR3 protein: CAAGEICATGGTGKLFF; CDR3 DNA: TGTGCCGCGGGAGAAATTTGCGCGACGGGGGGCACCGGGAAGCTGTTTTTT
clone size: -; J gene: TRBJ1-1; V gene: TRBV6-2/TRBV6-3; D gene: -; CDR3 protein: CANSRQSYTEAFF; CDR3 DNA: TGTGCCAACAGTCGACAGAGTTACACTGAAGCTTTCTTT
clone size: -; J gene: TRBJ2-1; V gene: TRBV7-2; D gene: -; CDR3 protein: CVSSIALGGSSYNEQFF; CDR3 DNA: TGTGTCAGCAGCATAGCGCTGGGCGGTAGCTCCTACAATGAACAGTTCTTC
clone size: -; J gene: TRBJ2-7; V gene: TRBV29-1; D gene: -; CDR3 protein: CNAAWGNHEQYF; CDR3 DNA: TGTAACGCGGCTTGGGGTAATCACGAGCAGTACTTC
clone size: few; J gene: TRBJ2-7; V gene: TRBV9; D gene: TRBD2; CDR3 protein: CVSSPGGAGGEQYF; CDR3 DNA: TGTGTCAGCAGCCCGGGAGGAGCCGGGGGGGAGCAGTACTTC
clone size: once; J gene: TRBJ1-5; V gene: TRBV25-1; D gene: -; CDR3 protein: CASRAGGLGSNQPQHF; CDR3 DNA: TGTGCCAGCCGTGCTGGGGGCCTAGGGAGCAATCAGCCCCAGCATTTT
clone size: -; J gene: TRBJ2-1; V gene: TRBV6-1; D gene: TRBD2; CDR3 protein: CPSGRDKGDEQFF; CDR3 DNA: TGTCCCAGCGGGAGGGACAAGGGGGATGAGCAGTTCTTC
clone size: -; J gene: TRBJ2-5; V gene: TRBV11-2; D gene: -; CDR3 protein: CTSRPSSIQGTGRETQYF; CDR3 DNA: TGTACCAGCAGACCTAGCTCAATCCAGGGTACTGGGCGAGAGACCCAGTACTTC